What follows is one T cell receptor (beta chain) and its context. The protocol was immunoSEQ multiplex PCR, while the TCRdb copy is restricted to in-frame clones and leaves out a portion. Of tens of thousands of clones in the sample, over 85% were seen once. The CDR3 totals 11 residues. Germline V gene data show CDR1 as GTSNPN and CDR2 as SVGIG (reference sequence). Trimming took off 2 bases at V and 7 bases at J, with 8 bases between the two ends. This specimen belongs to a study of technical replicates of blood from several donors. The sample taken for sequencing was T cells isolated from PBMCs. The receptor's source is a human donor in good health. The rearrangement uses TRBV30 and TRBJ1-2; the D is unclear. CDR3: CAWSTPGGYTF. CDR3 sequence (DNA): TGTGCCTGGAGTACACCAGGTGGCTACACCTTC.